Only one count was recorded for the clone carrying this T cell receptor beta chain. Antigen unknown. These data come from a study of T cell responses to AZD1222 COVID-19 vaccine. Study results and caveats: Researchers report vaccine-associated CD4 TCRs spanning spike, with dominance at 160-218 and 743-854. Targeting of unmutated variant regions was reportedly seen in nearly half of spike-specific TCRs. The donors showed a predominance of white British ancestry and of females, with possible underestimation of clonal diversity.

The assay was immunoSEQ multiplex PCR, and TCRdb's table has in-frame clones only and misses some. The profile shows around 140,000 clones, less than 95% of them singletons. The V and J ends lost 6 bases and 0 bases, in that order; junction bases with no gene match: 2. The CDR3 covers 15 residues. Germline-derived CDR1 and CDR2 are MNHEY and SVGAGI. V usage is TRBV6-5 and J usage is TRBJ2-2; TRBD2 matches 9 bases. The input for sequencing was peripheral blood, taken 28 days after the second dose of the MenACWY control vaccine. The TCR sequence derives from an adult who received the MenACWY meningococcal vaccine as a control. The CDR3 region has the DNA TGTGCCAGCAGACTAGCGGGCGCGAACACCGGGGAGCTGTTTTTT. It yields the protein CASRLAGANTGELFF.